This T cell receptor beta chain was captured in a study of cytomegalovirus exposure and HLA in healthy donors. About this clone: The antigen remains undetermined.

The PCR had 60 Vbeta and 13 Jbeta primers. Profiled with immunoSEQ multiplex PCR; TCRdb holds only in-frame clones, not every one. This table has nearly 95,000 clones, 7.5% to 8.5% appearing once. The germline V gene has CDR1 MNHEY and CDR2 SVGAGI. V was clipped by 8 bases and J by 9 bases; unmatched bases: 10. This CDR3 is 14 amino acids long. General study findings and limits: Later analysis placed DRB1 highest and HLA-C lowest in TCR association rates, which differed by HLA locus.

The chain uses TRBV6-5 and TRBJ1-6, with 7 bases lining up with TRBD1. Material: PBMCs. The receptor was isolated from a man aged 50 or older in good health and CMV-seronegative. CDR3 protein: CASRTGVGGSPLHF. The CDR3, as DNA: TGTGCCAGCCGAACAGGGGTAGGCGGTTCACCCCTCCACTTT.